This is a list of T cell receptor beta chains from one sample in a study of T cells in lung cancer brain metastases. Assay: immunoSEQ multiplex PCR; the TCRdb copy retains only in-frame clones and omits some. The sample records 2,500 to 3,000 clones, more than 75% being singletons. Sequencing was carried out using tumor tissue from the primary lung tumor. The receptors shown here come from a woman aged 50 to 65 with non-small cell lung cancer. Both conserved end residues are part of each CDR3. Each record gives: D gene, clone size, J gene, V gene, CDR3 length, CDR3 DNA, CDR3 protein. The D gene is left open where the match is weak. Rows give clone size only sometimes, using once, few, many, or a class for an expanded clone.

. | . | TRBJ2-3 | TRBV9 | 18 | TGTGCCAGCAGCGTAGAATCTAGCGAGGGAATGAGCACAGATACGCAGTATTTT | CASSVESSEGMSTDTQYF
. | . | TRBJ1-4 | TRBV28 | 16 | TGTGCCAGCAGTTTGCGATCAGCCCGATCTAATGAAAAACTGTTTTTT | CASSLRSARSNEKLFF
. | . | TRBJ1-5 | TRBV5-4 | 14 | TGTGCCAGCAGCTTGGCAGGGCCCTATCAGCCCCAGCATTTT | CASSLAGPYQPQHF
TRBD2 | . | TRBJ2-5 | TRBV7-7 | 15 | TGTGCTAGCAGCTTAGGGCGTGCGGGAGTGGAGACCCAGTACTTC | CASSLGRAGVETQYF
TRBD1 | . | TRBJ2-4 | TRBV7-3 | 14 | TGTGCCAGCAGCTTGACAGGGGTAGGGGATATTCAGTACTTC | CASSLTGVGDIQYF
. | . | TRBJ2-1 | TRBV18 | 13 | TGTGGTACTACGGAACAGAGTTACAATGAGCAGTTCTTC | CGTTEQSYNEQFF
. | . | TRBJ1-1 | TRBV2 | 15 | TGTGCCAGCAGGTCCCCACTTCTGACTAACACTGAAGCTTTCTTT | CASRSPLLTNTEAFF
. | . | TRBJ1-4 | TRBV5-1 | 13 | TGCGCTAGCAGCAGGCAGATTAATGAAAAACTGTTTTTT | CASSRQINEKLFF
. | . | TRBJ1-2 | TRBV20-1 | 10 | TGCAGTGCTAGATCGGTTGGAGACACCTTC | CSARSVGDTF
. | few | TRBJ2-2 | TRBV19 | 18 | TGTGCCAGTAGTATTCGAGGTTCGAGACAGAGATTACGCGGGGAGCTGTTTTTT | CASSIRGSRQRLRGELFF
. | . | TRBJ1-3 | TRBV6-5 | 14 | TGTGCCAGCAGTTACCTGGGGGCGGGAAACACCATATATTTT | CASSYLGAGNTIYF
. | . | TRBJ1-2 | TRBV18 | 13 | TGTGCCAGCTCACTCGGGCTTACTTATGGCTACACCTTC | CASSLGLTYGYTF
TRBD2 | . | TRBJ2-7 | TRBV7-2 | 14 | TGTGCCAGCAGGGCCGATCAGCGGGAGGGGCGGCAGTACTTC | CASRADQREGRQYF
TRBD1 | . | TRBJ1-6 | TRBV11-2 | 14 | TGTGCCAGCAGCTTCGGAGGACAGGGGACACCCCTCCACTTT | CASSFGGQGTPLHF
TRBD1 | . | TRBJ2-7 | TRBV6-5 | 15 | TGTGCCAGCAGTTACTCGGGACAGGGTGAACGCGAGCAGTACTTC | CASSYSGQGEREQYF
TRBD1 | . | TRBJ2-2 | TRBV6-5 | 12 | TGTGCCAGCAGACAGGGGTCCGGGGAGCTGTTTTTT | CASRQGSGELFF
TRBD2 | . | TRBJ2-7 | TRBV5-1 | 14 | TGCGCCAGCAGCTACGCTAGCGGGGGCTACGAGCAGTACTTC | CASSYASGGYEQYF
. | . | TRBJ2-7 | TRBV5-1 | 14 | TGCGCCAGCAGCTTGGGGAGGGCTGAGGGCGAGCAGTACTTC | CASSLGRAEGEQYF
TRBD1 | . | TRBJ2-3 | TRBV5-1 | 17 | TGCGCCAGCAGCTTGGGCGTTGGGACAGGGGGCTCCGATACGCAGTATTTT | CASSLGVGTGGSDTQYF
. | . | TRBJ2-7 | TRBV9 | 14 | TGTGCCAGCAGCGTAGCTGGACTGAACTACGAGCAGTACTTC | CASSVAGLNYEQYF
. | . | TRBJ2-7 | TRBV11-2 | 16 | TGTGCCAGCAGCTTAGGAGGGTCGGGCCGAGCCTACGAGCAGTACTTC | CASSLGGSGRAYEQYF
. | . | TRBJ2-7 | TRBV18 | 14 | TGTGCCAGCTCGGCGACCGAGGGGGGCTACGAGCAGTACTTC | CASSATEGGYEQYF
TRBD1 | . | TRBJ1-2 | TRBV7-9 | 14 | TGTGCCAGCAGTGTGAGACAGGGAATGGATGGCTACACCTTC | CASSVRQGMDGYTF
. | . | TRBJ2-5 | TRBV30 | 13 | TGTGCCTGGGGGGCTAGCGCTAAAGAGACCCAGTACTTC | CAWGASAKETQYF
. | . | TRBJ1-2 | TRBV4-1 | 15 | TGCGCCAGCAGCCAAGATAGGGGCCTTTCAAGTGGCTATACCTTC | CASSQDRGLSSGYTF
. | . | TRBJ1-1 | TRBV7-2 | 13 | TGTGCCAGCAGCACCCCGGCAAACACTGAAGCTTTCTTT | CASSTPANTEAFF
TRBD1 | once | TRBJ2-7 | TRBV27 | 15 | TGTGCCAGCAGTCCGCGGGACAGGGGAACTCACGAGCAGTACTTC | CASSPRDRGTHEQYF
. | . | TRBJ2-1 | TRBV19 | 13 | TGTGCCAGTAGTATTATTTGGCCGGATGAGCAGTTCTTC | CASSIIWPDEQFF
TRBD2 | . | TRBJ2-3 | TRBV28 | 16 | TGTGCCAGCAGTTTATTTGGCGGGAGGGCCGGGGATACGCAGTATTTT | CASSLFGGRAGDTQYF
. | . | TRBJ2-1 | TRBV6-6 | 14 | TGTGCCAGCAGGCCAGGGCGGTCCTACAATGAGCAGTTCTTC | CASRPGRSYNEQFF
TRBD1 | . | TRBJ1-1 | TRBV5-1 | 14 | TGCGCCAGCAGCCTGGGACAGGCCTTCATTGAAGCTTTCTTT | CASSLGQAFIEAFF
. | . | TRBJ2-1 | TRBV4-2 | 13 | TGTGCCAGCAGCCAAGACATAAACAATGAGCAGTTCTTC | CASSQDINNEQFF
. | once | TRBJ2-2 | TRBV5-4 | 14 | TGTGCCAGCAGCTTGGTTAGCCACACCGGGGAGCTGTTTTTT | CASSLVSHTGELFF
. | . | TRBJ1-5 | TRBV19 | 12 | TGTGCCAGTAGTACCCCTCCCCGGCCCCAGCATTTT | CASSTPPRPQHF
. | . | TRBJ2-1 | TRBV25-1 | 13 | TGTGCCAGCAGGCGCGGGGCGGATGTTGAGCAGTTCTTC | CASRRGADVEQFF
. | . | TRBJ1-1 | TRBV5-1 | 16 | TGCGCCAGCAGCTTACGCCCGTCGGGTATGAACACTGAAGCTTTCTTT | CASSLRPSGMNTEAFF
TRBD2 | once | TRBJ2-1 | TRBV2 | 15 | TGTGCCAGCTGCCCCGTGGCGGGGGGTTACAATGAGCAGTTCTTC | CASCPVAGGYNEQFF
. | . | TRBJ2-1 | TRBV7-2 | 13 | TGTGCCAGCAGCCCCGGGGTCTACAATGAGCAGTTCTTC | CASSPGVYNEQFF
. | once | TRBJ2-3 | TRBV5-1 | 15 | TGCGCCAGCAGCCTGGAGATGGTAGCGACAGATACGCAGTATTTT | CASSLEMVATDTQYF
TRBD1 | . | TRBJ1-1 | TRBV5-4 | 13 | TGTGCCAGCAGCCGGGACAGCGGCGCTGAAGCTTTCTTT | CASSRDSGAEAFF
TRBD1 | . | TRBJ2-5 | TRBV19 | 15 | TGTGCCTCCCGGGACAGGGCGAGGTCCCAAGAGACCCAGTACTTC | CASRDRARSQETQYF
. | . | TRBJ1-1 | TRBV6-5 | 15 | TGTGCCAGCAGTTACTCGATAGGGGCCCGCGGTGAAGCTTTCTTT | CASSYSIGARGEAFF
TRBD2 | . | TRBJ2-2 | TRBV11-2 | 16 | TGTGCCAGCAGCCCATTGGGACTAACCAACACCGGGGAGCTGTTTTTT | CASSPLGLTNTGELFF
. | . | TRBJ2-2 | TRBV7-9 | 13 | TGTGCCAGCAGCTTGCAAGGGACCGGGGAGCTGTTTTTT | CASSLQGTGELFF
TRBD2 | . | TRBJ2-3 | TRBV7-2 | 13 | TGTGCCAGCAGGAACGGGGGGAGGGAAGAGCAGTATTTT | CASRNGGREEQYF
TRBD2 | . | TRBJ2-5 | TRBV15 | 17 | TGTGCCACCAGCAGAGATCGGACTAGCGGATATCAAGAGACCCAGTACTTC | CATSRDRTSGYQETQYF
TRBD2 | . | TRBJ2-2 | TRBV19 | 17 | TGTGCCAGTAGTATAGAATTGGCGGGAGTTAGAACCGGGGAGCTGTTTTTT | CASSIELAGVRTGELFF
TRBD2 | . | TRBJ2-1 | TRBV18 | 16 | TGTGCCAGCTCACGTGAGGGTCTAGCGGCCTACAATGAGCAGTTCTTC | CASSREGLAAYNEQFF
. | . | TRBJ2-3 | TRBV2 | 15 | TGTGCCAGCAGCTATGGGGGCGGAGGCACAGATACGCAGTATTTT | CASSYGGGGTDTQYF
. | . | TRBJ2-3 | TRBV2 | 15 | TGTGCCAGCAGTGAAGGAGACATCATTCCGGGTACGCAGTATTTT | CASSEGDIIPGTQYF